There are a few counts of the clone carrying this T cell receptor (beta chain). The source of the sample is a study of beta chain features in type 1 diabetes. The entirety of the isolated RNA underwent reverse transcription, so expressed TCRB transcripts were sequenced. The method was immunoSEQ multiplex PCR; TCRdb's version includes in-frame clones alone and lacks a portion of them. The repertoire consists of 130,000 to 150,000 clones, with 6.9% occurring once and the leading ten covering around 1.5%. Germline values: CDR1 MNHNS, CDR2 SASEGT. The CDR3 length is 14 residues. V was pared by 1 base and J by 4 bases, with 8 bases between.

The sequenced material came from central memory CD4+ T cells from blood. The TCR sequence derives from a woman aged 25 to 45 in good health. The chain combines TRBV6-1 with TRBJ1-5; D is unresolved. For the CDR3, the DNA is TGTGCCAGCAGTGAAGGACACCGGAATCAGCCCCAGCATTTT. This codes for CASSEGHRNQPQHF.